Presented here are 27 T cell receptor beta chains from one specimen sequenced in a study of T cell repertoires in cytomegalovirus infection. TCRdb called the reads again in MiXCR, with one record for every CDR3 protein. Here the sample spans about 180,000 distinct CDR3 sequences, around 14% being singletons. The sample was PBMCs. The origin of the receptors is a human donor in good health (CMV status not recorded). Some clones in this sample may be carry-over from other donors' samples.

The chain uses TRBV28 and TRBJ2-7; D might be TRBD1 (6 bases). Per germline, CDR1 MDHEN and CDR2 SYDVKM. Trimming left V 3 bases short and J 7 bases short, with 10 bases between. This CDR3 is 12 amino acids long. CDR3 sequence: CASSLRQGEQYF. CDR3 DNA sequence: TGTGCCAGCAGTTTGCGGCAGGGGGAGCAGTACTTC.

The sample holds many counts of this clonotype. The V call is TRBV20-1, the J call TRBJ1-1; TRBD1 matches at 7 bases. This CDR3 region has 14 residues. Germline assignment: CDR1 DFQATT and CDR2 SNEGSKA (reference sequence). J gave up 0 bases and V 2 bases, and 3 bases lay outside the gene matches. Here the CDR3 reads CSARKGALNTEAFF. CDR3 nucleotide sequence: TGCAGTGCTAGAAAGGGGGCGCTGAACACTGAAGCTTTCTTT.

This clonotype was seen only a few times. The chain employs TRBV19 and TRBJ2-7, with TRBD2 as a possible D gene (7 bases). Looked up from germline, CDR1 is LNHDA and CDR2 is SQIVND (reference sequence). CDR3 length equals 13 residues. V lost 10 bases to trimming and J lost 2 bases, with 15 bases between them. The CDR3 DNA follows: TGTGCCACCCGGACAGCGGGGACCTACGAGCAGTACTTC. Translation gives CATRTAGTYEQYF.

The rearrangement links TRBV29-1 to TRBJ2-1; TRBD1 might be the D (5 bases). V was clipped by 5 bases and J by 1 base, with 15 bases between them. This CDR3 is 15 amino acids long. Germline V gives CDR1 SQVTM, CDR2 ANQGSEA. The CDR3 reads CSVPMGRVSYNEQFF. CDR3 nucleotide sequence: TGCAGCGTTCCTATGGGCAGGGTATCCTACAATGAGCAGTTCTTC.

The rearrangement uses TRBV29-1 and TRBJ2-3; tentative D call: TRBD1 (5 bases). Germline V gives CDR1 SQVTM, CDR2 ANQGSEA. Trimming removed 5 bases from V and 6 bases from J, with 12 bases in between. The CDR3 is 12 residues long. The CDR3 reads CSVFYRQDTQYF. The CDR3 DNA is TGCAGCGTTTTTTACAGACAGGATACGCAGTATTTT.

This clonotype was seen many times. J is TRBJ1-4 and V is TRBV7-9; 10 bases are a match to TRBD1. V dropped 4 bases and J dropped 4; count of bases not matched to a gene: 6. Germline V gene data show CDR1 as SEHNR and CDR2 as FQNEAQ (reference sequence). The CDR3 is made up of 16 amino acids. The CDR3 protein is CASSSDGTGVNEKLFF. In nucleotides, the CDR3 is TGTGCCAGCAGCTCGGACGGGACAGGGGTTAATGAAAAACTGTTTTTT.

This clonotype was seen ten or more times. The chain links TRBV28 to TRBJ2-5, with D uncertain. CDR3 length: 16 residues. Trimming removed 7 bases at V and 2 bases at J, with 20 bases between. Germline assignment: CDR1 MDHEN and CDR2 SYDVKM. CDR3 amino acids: CASIRAGITLQETQYF. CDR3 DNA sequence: TGTGCCAGCATTCGAGCCGGCATAACCTTACAAGAGACCCAGTACTTC.

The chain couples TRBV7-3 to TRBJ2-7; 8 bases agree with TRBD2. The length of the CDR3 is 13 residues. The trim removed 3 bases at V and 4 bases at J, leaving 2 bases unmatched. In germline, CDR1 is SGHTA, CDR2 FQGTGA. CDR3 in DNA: TGTGCCAGCAGCTTCACTAGCGGATACGAGCAGTACTTC. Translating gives CASSFTSGYEQYF.

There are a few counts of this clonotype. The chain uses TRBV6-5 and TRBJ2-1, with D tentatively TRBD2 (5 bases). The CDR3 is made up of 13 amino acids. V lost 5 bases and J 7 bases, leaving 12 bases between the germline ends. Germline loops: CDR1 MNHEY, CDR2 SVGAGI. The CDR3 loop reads CASSPLPGNEQFF. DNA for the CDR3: TGTGCCAGCAGTCCCCTCCCGGGGAATGAGCAGTTCTTC.

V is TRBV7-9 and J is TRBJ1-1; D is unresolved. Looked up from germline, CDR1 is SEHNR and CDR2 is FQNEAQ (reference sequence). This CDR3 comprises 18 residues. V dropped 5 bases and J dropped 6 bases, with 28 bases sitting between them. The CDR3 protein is CASSPVGSGQRSRPEAFF. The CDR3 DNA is TGTGCCAGCAGCCCCGTAGGGTCGGGCCAACGTTCCAGACCTGAAGCTTTCTTT.

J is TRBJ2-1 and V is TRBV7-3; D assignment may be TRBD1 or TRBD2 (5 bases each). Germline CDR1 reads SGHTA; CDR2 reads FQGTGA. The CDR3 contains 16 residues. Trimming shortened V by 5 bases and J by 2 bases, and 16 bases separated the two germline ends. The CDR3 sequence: CASSVFWGTPYNEQFF. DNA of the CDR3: TGTGCCAGCAGCGTATTTTGGGGGACCCCCTACAATGAGCAGTTCTTC.

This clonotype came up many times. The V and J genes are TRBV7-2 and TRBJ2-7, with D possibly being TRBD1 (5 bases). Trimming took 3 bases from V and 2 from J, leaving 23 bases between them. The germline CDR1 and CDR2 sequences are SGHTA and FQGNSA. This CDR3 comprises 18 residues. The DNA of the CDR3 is TGTGCCAGCAGCTTGCGCCGCGGACAACCGGGCCGTCCCTACGAGCAGTACTTC. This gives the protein CASSLRRGQPGRPYEQYF.

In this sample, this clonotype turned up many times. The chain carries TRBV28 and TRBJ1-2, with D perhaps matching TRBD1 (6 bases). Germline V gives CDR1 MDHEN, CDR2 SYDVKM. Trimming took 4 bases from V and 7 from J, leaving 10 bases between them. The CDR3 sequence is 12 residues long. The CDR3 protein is CASSSGGRGYTF. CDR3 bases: TGTGCCAGCAGTTCGGGGGGCCGTGGCTACACCTTC.

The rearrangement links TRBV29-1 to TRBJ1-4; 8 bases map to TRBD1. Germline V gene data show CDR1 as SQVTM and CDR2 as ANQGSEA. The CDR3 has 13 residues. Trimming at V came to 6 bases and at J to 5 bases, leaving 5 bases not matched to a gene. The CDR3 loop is CSVRGQGNEKLFF. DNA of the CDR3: TGCAGCGTGCGTGGACAGGGAAATGAAAAACTGTTTTTT.

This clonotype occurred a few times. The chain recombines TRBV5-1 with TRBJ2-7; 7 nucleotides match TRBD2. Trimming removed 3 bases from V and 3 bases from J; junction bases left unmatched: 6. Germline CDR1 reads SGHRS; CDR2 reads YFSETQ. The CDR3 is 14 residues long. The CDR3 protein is CASSSTAGDYEQYF. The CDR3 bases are TGCGCCAGCAGCTCAACGGCGGGAGACTACGAGCAGTACTTC.

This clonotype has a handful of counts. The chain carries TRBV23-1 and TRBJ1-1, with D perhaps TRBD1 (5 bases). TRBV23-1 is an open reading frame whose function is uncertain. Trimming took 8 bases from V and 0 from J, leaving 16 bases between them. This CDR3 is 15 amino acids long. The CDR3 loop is CASALEDIMNTEAFF. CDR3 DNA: TGCGCCAGCGCCCTAGAGGACATCATGAACACTGAAGCTTTCTTT.

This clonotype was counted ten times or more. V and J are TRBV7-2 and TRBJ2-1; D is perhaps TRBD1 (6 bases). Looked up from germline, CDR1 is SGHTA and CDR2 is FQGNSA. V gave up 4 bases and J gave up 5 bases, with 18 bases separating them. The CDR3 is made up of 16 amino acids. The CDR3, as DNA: TGTGCCAGCAGCTGGACAGACCAACCCCACAACAATGAGCAGTTCTTC. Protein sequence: CASSWTDQPHNNEQFF.

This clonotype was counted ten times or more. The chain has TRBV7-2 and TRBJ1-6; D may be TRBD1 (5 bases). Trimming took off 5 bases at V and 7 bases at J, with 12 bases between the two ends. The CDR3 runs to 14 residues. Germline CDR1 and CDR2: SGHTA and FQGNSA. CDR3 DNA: TGTGCCAGCAGCACAGGACAAAGAAATTCACCCCTCCACTTT. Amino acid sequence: CASSTGQRNSPLHF.

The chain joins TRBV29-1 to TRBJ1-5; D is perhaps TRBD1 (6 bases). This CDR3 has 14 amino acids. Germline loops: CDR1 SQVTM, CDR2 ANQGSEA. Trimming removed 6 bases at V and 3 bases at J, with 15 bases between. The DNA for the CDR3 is TGCAGCGTGGGCCTTGGACAGTCCAATCAGCCCCAGCATTTT. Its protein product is CSVGLGQSNQPQHF.

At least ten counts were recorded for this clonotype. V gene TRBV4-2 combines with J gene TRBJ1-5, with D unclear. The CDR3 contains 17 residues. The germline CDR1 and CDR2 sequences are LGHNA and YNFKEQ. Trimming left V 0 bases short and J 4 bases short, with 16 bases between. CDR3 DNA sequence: TGTGCCAGCAGCCAAGATCTTGTCGAAAGGCAGAATCAGCCCCAGCATTTT. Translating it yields CASSQDLVERQNQPQHF.

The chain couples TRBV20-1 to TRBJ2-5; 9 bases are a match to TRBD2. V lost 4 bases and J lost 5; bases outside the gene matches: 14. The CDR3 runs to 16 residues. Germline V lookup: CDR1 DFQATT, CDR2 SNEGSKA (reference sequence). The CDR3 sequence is CSATKPSGDQWETQYF. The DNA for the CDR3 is TGCAGTGCTACTAAACCTAGCGGGGACCAATGGGAGACCCAGTACTTC.

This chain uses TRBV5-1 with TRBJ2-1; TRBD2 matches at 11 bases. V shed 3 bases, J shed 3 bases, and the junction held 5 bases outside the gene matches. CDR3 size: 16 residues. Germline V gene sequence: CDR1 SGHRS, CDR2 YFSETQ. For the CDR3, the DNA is TGCGCCAGCAGCTCAAGGACTAGCGGGTTCTACAATGAGCAGTTCTTC. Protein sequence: CASSSRTSGFYNEQFF.

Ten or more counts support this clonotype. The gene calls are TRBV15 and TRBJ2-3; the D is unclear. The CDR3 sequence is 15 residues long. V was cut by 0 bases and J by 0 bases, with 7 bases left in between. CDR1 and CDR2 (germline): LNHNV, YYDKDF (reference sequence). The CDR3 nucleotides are TGTGCCACCAGCAGAGATCAGGATAGCACAGATACGCAGTATTTT. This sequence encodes CATSRDQDSTDTQYF.

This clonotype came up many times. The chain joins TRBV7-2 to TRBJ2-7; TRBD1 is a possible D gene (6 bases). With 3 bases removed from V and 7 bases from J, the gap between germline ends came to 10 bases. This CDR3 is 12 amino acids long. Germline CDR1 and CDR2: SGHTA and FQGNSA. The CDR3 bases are TGTGCCAGCAGCTTTGTAAGGGGGGAGCAGTACTTC. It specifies CASSFVRGEQYF.

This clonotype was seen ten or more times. The CDR3 protein is CASSSNGEQFF. The CDR3 DNA follows: TGTGCCAGCAGCTCAAACGGTGAGCAGTTCTTC. This chain uses TRBV7-9 with TRBJ2-1, with no clear D. Germline values: CDR1 SEHNR, CDR2 FQNEAQ (reference sequence). The CDR3 runs to 11 residues. Trimming cost V 4 bases and J 9 bases, with 7 bases left between them.

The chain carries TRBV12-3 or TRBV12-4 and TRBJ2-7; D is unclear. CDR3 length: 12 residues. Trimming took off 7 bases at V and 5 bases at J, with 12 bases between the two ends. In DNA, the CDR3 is TGTGCCAGCACAACGGTCAACCACGAGCAGTACTTC. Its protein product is CASTTVNHEQYF.

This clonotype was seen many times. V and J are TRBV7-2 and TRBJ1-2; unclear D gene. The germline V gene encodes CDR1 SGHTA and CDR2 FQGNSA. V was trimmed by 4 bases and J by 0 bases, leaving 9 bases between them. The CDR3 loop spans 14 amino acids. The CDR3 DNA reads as TGTGCCAGCAGCTCCAGGACGGCTAACTATGGCTACACCTTC. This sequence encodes CASSSRTANYGYTF.